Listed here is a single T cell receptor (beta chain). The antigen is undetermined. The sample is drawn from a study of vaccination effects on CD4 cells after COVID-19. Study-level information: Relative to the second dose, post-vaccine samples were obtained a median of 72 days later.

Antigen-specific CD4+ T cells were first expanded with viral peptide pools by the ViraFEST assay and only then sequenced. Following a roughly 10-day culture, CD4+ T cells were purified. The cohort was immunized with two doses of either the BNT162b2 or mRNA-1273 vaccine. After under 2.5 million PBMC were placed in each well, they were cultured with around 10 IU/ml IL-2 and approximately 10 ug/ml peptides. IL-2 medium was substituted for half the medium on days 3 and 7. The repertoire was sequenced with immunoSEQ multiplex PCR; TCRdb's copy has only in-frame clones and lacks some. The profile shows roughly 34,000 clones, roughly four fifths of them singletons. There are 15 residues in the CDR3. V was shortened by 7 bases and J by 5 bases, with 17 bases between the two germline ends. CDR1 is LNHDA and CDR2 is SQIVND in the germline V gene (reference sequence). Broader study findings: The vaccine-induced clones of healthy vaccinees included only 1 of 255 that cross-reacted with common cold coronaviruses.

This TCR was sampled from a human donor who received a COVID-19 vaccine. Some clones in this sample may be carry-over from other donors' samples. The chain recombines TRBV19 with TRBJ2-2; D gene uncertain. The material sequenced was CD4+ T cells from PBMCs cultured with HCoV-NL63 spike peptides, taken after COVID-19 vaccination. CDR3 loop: CASTPRLVITGELFF. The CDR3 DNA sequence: TGTGCCAGTACCCCCCGTTTAGTTATTACCGGGGAGCTGTTTTTT.